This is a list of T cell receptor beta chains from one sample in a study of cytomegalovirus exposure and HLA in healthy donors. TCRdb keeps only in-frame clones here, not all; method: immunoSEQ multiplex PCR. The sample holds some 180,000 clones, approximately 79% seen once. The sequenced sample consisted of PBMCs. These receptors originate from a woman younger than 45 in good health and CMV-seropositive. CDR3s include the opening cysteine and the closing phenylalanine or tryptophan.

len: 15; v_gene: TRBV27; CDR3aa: CASSSLGGVNEKLFF
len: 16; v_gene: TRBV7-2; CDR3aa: CASSTPLAESYNEQFF
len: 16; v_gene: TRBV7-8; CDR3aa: CASSSSDGGQSVEQYF
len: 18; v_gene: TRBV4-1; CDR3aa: CASSQPLTDGQGGNEQFF
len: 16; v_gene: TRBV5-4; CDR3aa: CASSGTLETSSYEQYF
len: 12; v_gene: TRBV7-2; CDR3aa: CASSGGGYGYTF
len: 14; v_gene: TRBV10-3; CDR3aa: CAISPGQTGNTIYF
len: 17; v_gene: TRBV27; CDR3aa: CASSAGQGNVTYNEQFF
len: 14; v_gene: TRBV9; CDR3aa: CASSVGDRAYGYTF
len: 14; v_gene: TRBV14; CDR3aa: CASSQVGGNTEAFF
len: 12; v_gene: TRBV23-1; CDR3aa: CASNLRTLEAFF
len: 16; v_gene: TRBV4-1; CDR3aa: CASSQVGGTGGNIQYF
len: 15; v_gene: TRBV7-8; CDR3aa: CASSLGYYTSYEQYF
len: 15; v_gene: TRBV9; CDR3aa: CASSLGGGIQETQYF
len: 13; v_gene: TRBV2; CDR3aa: CASSGTGDNEQFF
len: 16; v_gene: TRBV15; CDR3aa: CATSSDRTGYSYEQYF
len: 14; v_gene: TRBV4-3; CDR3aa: CASSQNVGTYEQYF